This T cell receptor (beta chain) was documented in a study of blood T cell repertoires in COVID-19. Study-level background: Material from acute and convalescent COVID-19 was sourced from the United States, Italy and Spain. In each case, the material was cDNA or gDNA derived from T cells, B-cell-depleted T cells, or PBMCs.

As originally analysed: Reference gene primer amplification in the assay estimated nucleated cell counts. Repertoires were generated with immunoSEQ multiplex PCR, while TCRdb's copy carries only in-frame clones and drops some. V, J and clone size reflect that table, while D and trimming were determined from the DNA. The sample has under 300,000 clones, about four fifths seen once; the top ten hold roughly 3.2%. Germline loops: CDR1 MDHEN, CDR2 SYDVKM. V dropped 4 bases and J dropped 9; count of bases not matched to a gene: 5. CDR3 length: 14 residues. The chain has TRBV28 and TRBJ2-1; TRBD1 aligns across 11 bases. This receptor was identified in a woman younger than 35 with acute or convalescent COVID-19. The sequencing sample was made of peripheral blood. The chain's CDR3 is CASSSGQGASEQFF. In DNA, the CDR3 is TGTGCCAGCAGTTCTGGACAGGGGGCAAGTGAGCAGTTCTTC.